This T cell receptor (beta chain) was sequenced in a study of T cells after yellow fever vaccination. Study-level results: Some clonotypes, a small share, were shared between CD4 and CD8 compartments. Most clones from primary vaccination were detected again post-booster (96% CD4, more than 85% CD8).

As TCR cDNA was made by 5'RACE template switching, a universal primer site and UMIs were added. TCRdb passed the 5' RACE reads through MiXCR, listing each CDR3 protein once. The sample includes around 250,000 distinct CDR3 sequences, 6.9% of them seen just once. V trimming: 8 bases; J trimming: 12 bases; junction bases outside the gene matches: 12. Germline-derived CDR1 and CDR2 are MNHEY and SVGAGI. The CDR3 totals 15 residues. This clonotype was observed a few times. Its antigen remains unidentified. The chain combines TRBV6-5 with TRBJ2-1; 14 nucleotides match TRBD2. The TCR sequence derives from a man aged 25 to 40 who received the YFV17D yellow fever vaccine. This specimen was CD4+ T cells sorted from PBMCs, taken 15 days after the yellow fever booster vaccination. The CDR3 reads CASALGLAGEGRQFF. Written as DNA, the CDR3 is TGTGCCAGCGCCTTGGGACTAGCGGGAGAGGGTAGGCAGTTCTTC.